One and the same sample provided the 26 T cell receptor beta chains below, sequenced in a study of blood T cell repertoires in COVID-19. The repertoire was sequenced with immunoSEQ multiplex PCR; TCRdb's copy has only in-frame clones and lacks some. The sample lists more than 250,000 clones; more than 70% were seen once. Sequencing was done on a sample of peripheral blood. The receptors originated from a woman aged 45-65 years with acute or convalescent COVID-19.

The rearrangement joins TRBV7-2 to TRBJ1-5; 7 nucleotides line up with TRBD1. The germline V gene encodes CDR1 SGHTA and CDR2 FQGNSA. This CDR3 has 14 amino acids. Germline trimming cut 3 bases from V and 5 bases from J; bases unmatched to any gene: 4. This CDR3 is CASSFWQGDQPQHF. The DNA for the CDR3 is TGTGCCAGCAGCTTTTGGCAGGGGGATCAGCCCCAGCATTTT.

With regard to this clone: The identical CDR3 is also encoded by other nucleotide sequences in the sample. The chain carries TRBV7-2 and TRBJ1-1; 8 nucleotides align to TRBD1. With 4 bases clipped from V and 1 base from J, the junction kept 2 bases outside the gene matches. Germline V CDR1 and CDR2: SGHTA, FQGNSA. The CDR3 length is 14 residues. CDR3 residues: CASSSGQGNTEAFF. The CDR3 bases are TGTGCCAGCAGCTCAGGACAGGGGAACACTGAAGCTTTCTTT.

This clone was observed a few times. The chain links TRBV4-3 to TRBJ1-2; perhaps TRBD1 as D (6 bases). Germline CDR1 reads LGHNA; CDR2 reads YSLEER. The CDR3 is 16 residues long. With 0 bases removed from V and 2 bases from J, the gap between germline ends came to 13 bases. The chain's CDR3 is CASSQDPGAVNYGYTF. In DNA, the CDR3 is TGCGCCAGCAGCCAAGACCCAGGGGCCGTAAACTATGGCTACACCTTC.

V usage is TRBV6-5 and J usage is TRBJ1-2; weak D call: TRBD1 (6 bases). Per germline, CDR1 MNHEY and CDR2 SVGAGI. V gave up 5 bases and J gave up 4 bases, with 8 bases separating them. The CDR3 consists of 12 residues. The DNA for the CDR3 is TGTGCCAGCAGTCTGACAGGCTATGGCTACACCTTC. As protein: CASSLTGYGYTF.

The rearrangement uses TRBV5-6 and TRBJ2-7; weak D call: TRBD1 (5 bases). The germline V gene has CDR1 SGHDT and CDR2 YYEEEE. The CDR3 covers 14 residues. The V end lost 0 bases, the J end lost 2 bases, and 9 bases lay between the germline ends. CDR3 nucleotides: TGTGCCAGCAGCTTGGGGGGCAGCACCTACGAGCAGTACGTC. Translating gives CASSLGGSTYEQYV.

This clone was seen only a few times. V usage is TRBV19 and J usage is TRBJ1-4; D unresolved. The CDR3 sequence is 16 residues long. The germline V gene encodes CDR1 LNHDA and CDR2 SQIVND (reference sequence). Trimming shortened V by 10 bases and J by 5 bases, and 23 bases separated the two germline ends. The CDR3 bases are TGTGCCACTTCTCGGAGGCACCAACTGACAAATGAAAAACTGTTTTTT. Protein product: CATSRRHQLTNEKLFF. Full variable domain (outside the CDR3, taken from reference TRBV19 and TRBJ1-4): DGGITQSPKYLFRKEGQNVTLSCEQNLNHDAMYWYRQDPGQGLRLIYYSQIVNDFQKGDIAEGYSVSREKKESFPLTVTSAQKNPTAFYLCATSRRHQLTNEKLFFGSGTQLSVL.

The V gene is TRBV19, the J gene TRBJ1-3; D not certain. This CDR3 is 16 amino acids long. V was clipped by 1 base and J by 1 base, with 11 bases between them. Germline lookup yields CDR1 LNHDA and CDR2 SQIVND (reference sequence). CDR3 in amino acids: CASSIASRQSGNTIYF. The CDR3 DNA follows: TGTGCCAGTAGTATAGCCTCGCGACAATCTGGAAACACCATATATTTT.

V is TRBV7-2 and J is TRBJ2-1, with a possible D match to TRBD2 (6 bases). Germline V lookup: CDR1 SGHTA, CDR2 FQGNSA. This CDR3 has 14 amino acids. The V end lost 5 bases, the J end lost 8 bases, and 16 bases lay between the germline ends. In DNA form, the CDR3 reads TGTGCCAGCAGCCCACTCGGGACGGGAGATGAGCAGTTCTTC. This encodes CASSPLGTGDEQFF.

V is TRBV29-1 and J is TRBJ2-7; D is perhaps TRBD2 (7 bases). Trimming left V 5 bases short and J 4 bases short, with 15 bases between. The V gene's germline CDR1 is SQVTM and CDR2 ANQGSEA. CDR3 length: 13 residues. The CDR3 DNA reads as TGCAGCGTTTCAGAAGGGGGGGGATACGAGCAGTACTTC. Translating it yields CSVSEGGGYEQYF.

This clone was counted once. J is TRBJ1-1 and V is TRBV5-6; unclear D gene. Germline V lookup: CDR1 SGHDT, CDR2 YYEEEE. Trimming removed 0 bases from V and 4 bases from J, with 7 bases in between. CDR3 length: 13 amino acids. The CDR3 protein is CASSLGQFTEAFF. DNA of the CDR3: TGTGCCAGCAGCTTGGGGCAGTTCACTGAAGCTTTCTTT.

On this clone: This specimen includes other DNA sequences encoding the same CDR3. The rearrangement uses TRBV5-1 and TRBJ2-5, with 10 positions matching TRBD2. Germline V gene sequence: CDR1 SGHRS, CDR2 YFSETQ. This CDR3 comprises 14 residues. V gave up 3 bases and J gave up 5 bases; unmatched junction bases: 4. CDR3: CASSSATSGETQYF. The CDR3 region has the DNA TGCGCCAGCAGCTCGGCGACTAGCGGGGAGACCCAGTACTTC.

This chain links TRBV7-2 with TRBJ2-2; the D gene is possibly TRBD2 (6 bases). The CDR3 extends over 16 amino acids. Trimming shortened V by 3 bases and J by 3 bases, and 14 bases separated the two germline ends. Germline CDR1 reads SGHTA; CDR2 reads FQGNSA. CDR3 nucleotide sequence: TGTGCCAGCAGCTTCAGTGGAGGGATAGACACCGGGGAGCTGTTTTTT. It translates to CASSFSGGIDTGELFF.

This clone turned up a few times. The V call is TRBV6-6, the J call TRBJ1-1; D gene unclear. Trimming stripped 6 bases from V and 1 base from J, with 9 bases between. This CDR3 contains 13 residues. Germline values: CDR1 MNHNY, CDR2 SVGAGI (reference sequence). CDR3 DNA sequence: TGTGCCAGCAGGGAGAGTCGGAACACTGAAGCTTTCTTT. Translation gives CASRESRNTEAFF.

The gene calls are TRBV11-2 and TRBJ2-7; 7 bases agree with TRBD2. V lost 3 bases and J lost 2; bases outside the gene matches: 7. CDR3 length equals 15 residues. CDR1 and CDR2 (germline): SGHAT, FQNNGV. The CDR3 reads CASSFRGGRAYEQYF. In DNA, the CDR3 is TGTGCCAGCAGCTTCCGGGGAGGGAGGGCCTACGAGCAGTACTTC.

The gene calls are TRBV7-9 and TRBJ1-2; D may be TRBD1 (6 bases). This CDR3 is built from 16 residues. Deletions cut 7 bases from V and 0 bases from J, with 18 bases between. The germline gives CDR1 SEHNR, CDR2 FQNEAQ (reference sequence). CDR3 sequence (DNA): TGTGCCAGCACTCTGAGCGGGACACTAGCTAACTATGGCTACACCTTC. It specifies CASTLSGTLANYGYTF.

The chain is built from TRBV2 and TRBJ2-2; possibly TRBD1 for D (6 bases). The V and J ends lost 6 bases and 3 bases respectively, with 11 bases between them. The CDR3 spans 14 residues. Germline V gene sequence: CDR1 SNHLY, CDR2 FYNNEI. CDR3 residues: CASRDRFHTGELFF. CDR3 coding DNA: TGTGCCAGCAGAGACAGGTTTCACACCGGGGAGCTGTTTTTT.

The J gene is TRBJ1-2, the V gene TRBV12-5, with no clear D. V was shortened by 8 bases and J by 2 bases, with 9 bases between the two germline ends. Germline CDR1 reads LGHNT; CDR2 reads FRNRAP. The CDR3 spans 12 residues. The CDR3 protein is CASSPSNYGYTF. The CDR3 DNA reads as TGTGCTAGTTCCCCCTCCAACTATGGCTACACCTTC.

The gene calls are TRBV19 and TRBJ2-1, with D uncertain. Per germline, CDR1 LNHDA and CDR2 SQIVND (reference sequence). The CDR3 length is 12 residues. Trimming removed 4 bases from V and 4 bases from J, with 5 bases in between. Here the CDR3 DNA reads TGTGCCAGTAGTAGCGGTTACAATGAGCAGTTCTTC. Its translation is CASSSGYNEQFF. Variable domain in full (rest from reference TRBV19 and TRBJ2-1): DGGITQSPKYLFRKEGQNVTLSCEQNLNHDAMYWYRQDPGQGLRLIYYSQIVNDFQKGDIAEGYSVSREKKESFPLTVTSAQKNPTAFYLCASSSGYNEQFFGPGTRLTVL.

The rearrangement joins TRBV7-2 to TRBJ2-1; D uncertain. This CDR3 has 13 residues. CDR1 is SGHTA, CDR2 FQGNSA, per germline. Trimming took 3 bases from V and 8 from J, leaving 11 bases between them. As DNA, the CDR3 is TGTGCCAGCAGCTTTTCACCCCTATATGAGCAGTTCTTC. As protein: CASSFSPLYEQFF. Together with reference TRBV7-2 and TRBJ2-1, the CDR3 gives the full variable domain: GAGVSQSPSNKVTEKGKDVELRCDPISGHTALYWYRQSLGQGLEFLIYFQGNSAPDKSGLPSDRFSAERTGGSVSTLTIQRTQQEDSAVYLCASSFSPLYEQFFGPGTRLTVL.

The chain links TRBV30 to TRBJ1-1; D is uncertain. V was trimmed by 2 bases and J by 5 bases, leaving 9 bases between them. Germline lookup yields CDR1 GTSNPN and CDR2 SVGIG (reference sequence). The CDR3 consists of 12 residues. CDR3 in DNA: TGTGCCTGGAGTCTGGTGCGGACTGAAGCTTTCTTT. Encoded protein: CAWSLVRTEAFF.

This sequence joins TRBV9 and TRBJ1-2; D uncertain. The germline CDR1 and CDR2 sequences are SGDLS and YYNGEE. The CDR3 is made up of 13 amino acids. The germline V and J ends were trimmed by 0 bases and 2 bases, with 5 bases remaining between them. CDR3 sequence (DNA): TGTGCCAGCAGCGTAGGAGAGAACTATGGCTACACCTTC. Translating it yields CASSVGENYGYTF.

The gene calls are TRBV5-1 and TRBJ1-1, with D tentatively TRBD1 (6 bases). Between the trimmed V and J ends, which lost 7 bases and 1 base, there was a span of 11 bases. CDR1 and CDR2 (germline): SGHRS, YFSETQ. The CDR3 totals 13 residues. CDR3 bases: TGCGCCAGCGGGGGACACGCGAACACTGAAGCTTTCTTT. The encoded protein is CASGGHANTEAFF.

The chain links TRBV10-3 to TRBJ2-1; 8 bases align to TRBD2. Germline loops: CDR1 ENHRY, CDR2 SYGVKD. Germline trimming cut 8 bases from V and 4 bases from J; bases unmatched to any gene: 7. The CDR3 runs to 14 residues. The CDR3 is CAIWSGSNYNEQFF. The CDR3 nucleotides read TGTGCCATCTGGAGCGGGAGTAATTACAATGAGCAGTTCTTC.

The chain links TRBV24-1 to TRBJ2-3, with 13 bases aligning to TRBD2. The V gene end was trimmed by 3 bases and the J gene end by 9 bases; junction bases not matched to a gene: 5. Germline CDR1 reads KGHDR; CDR2 reads SFDVKD. The length of the CDR3 is 15 residues. This CDR3 reads CATSDTSGGAQTQYF. CDR3 sequence (DNA): TGTGCCACCAGTGATACTAGCGGGGGGGCCCAGACGCAGTATTTT.

The V gene is TRBV4-1, the J gene TRBJ2-5; 8 bases fit TRBD1. Germline V gene sequence: CDR1 MGHRA, CDR2 YSYEKL. The CDR3 extends over 19 amino acids. V was pared by 1 base and J by 5 bases, with 18 bases of the junction left unmatched. The CDR3 bases are TGCGCCAGCAGCCAAGGAAGGACAGGGTATCAGGGGGAGCAGGAGACCCAGTACTTC. This sequence encodes CASSQGRTGYQGEQETQYF.

This chain joins TRBV7-2 and TRBJ1-2; 8 bases map to TRBD1. CDR3 size: 14 residues. In germline, CDR1 is SGHTA, CDR2 FQGNSA. V shed 4 bases and J 4 bases; nucleotides not matched to a gene: 5. The chain's CDR3 is CASSSTGGPYGYTF. Written as DNA, the CDR3 is TGTGCCAGCAGCTCAACAGGGGGGCCCTATGGCTACACCTTC.